This T cell receptor beta chain was recovered during a study of cytomegalovirus exposure and HLA in healthy donors. Study as a whole: Unique TCR beta sequences numbering over 100 million came from some 200 million T cells in an earlier analysis.

As regards this clone: Its cognate antigen is unknown.

The CDR3 sequence is 16 residues long. The V segment lost 3 bases and the J segment 7 bases; nucleotides outside the gene matches: 6. Germline CDR1 is SEHNR and CDR2 is FQNEAQ (reference sequence). Study-level results: Several top significant clusters appeared, in a later analysis, to be linked to common viral pathogens. V- and J-gene trimming in TCR beta was tied to a missense DCLRE1C variant by an analysis performed later. Cytomegalovirus association was listed for approximately 160 TCR beta chains.

Amplification used 60 Vbeta primers and 13 Jbeta primers. Here immunoSEQ multiplex PCR was the method, and the copy in TCRdb shows in-frame clones only, minus some. The top ten hold around 1.6% of the sample, which has about 200,000 clones, around 74% seen once. Sequencing was done on a sample of PBMCs. This clonotype was obtained from a girl aged 5-17 years in good health and CMV-seropositive. The chain recombines TRBV7-9 with TRBJ2-2; TRBD2 matches at 12 bases. DNA of the CDR3: TGTGCCAGCAGCTTGGGGACTAGCGGGCTCCTCGGGGAGCTGTTTTTT. Amino acids: CASSLGTSGLLGELFF.